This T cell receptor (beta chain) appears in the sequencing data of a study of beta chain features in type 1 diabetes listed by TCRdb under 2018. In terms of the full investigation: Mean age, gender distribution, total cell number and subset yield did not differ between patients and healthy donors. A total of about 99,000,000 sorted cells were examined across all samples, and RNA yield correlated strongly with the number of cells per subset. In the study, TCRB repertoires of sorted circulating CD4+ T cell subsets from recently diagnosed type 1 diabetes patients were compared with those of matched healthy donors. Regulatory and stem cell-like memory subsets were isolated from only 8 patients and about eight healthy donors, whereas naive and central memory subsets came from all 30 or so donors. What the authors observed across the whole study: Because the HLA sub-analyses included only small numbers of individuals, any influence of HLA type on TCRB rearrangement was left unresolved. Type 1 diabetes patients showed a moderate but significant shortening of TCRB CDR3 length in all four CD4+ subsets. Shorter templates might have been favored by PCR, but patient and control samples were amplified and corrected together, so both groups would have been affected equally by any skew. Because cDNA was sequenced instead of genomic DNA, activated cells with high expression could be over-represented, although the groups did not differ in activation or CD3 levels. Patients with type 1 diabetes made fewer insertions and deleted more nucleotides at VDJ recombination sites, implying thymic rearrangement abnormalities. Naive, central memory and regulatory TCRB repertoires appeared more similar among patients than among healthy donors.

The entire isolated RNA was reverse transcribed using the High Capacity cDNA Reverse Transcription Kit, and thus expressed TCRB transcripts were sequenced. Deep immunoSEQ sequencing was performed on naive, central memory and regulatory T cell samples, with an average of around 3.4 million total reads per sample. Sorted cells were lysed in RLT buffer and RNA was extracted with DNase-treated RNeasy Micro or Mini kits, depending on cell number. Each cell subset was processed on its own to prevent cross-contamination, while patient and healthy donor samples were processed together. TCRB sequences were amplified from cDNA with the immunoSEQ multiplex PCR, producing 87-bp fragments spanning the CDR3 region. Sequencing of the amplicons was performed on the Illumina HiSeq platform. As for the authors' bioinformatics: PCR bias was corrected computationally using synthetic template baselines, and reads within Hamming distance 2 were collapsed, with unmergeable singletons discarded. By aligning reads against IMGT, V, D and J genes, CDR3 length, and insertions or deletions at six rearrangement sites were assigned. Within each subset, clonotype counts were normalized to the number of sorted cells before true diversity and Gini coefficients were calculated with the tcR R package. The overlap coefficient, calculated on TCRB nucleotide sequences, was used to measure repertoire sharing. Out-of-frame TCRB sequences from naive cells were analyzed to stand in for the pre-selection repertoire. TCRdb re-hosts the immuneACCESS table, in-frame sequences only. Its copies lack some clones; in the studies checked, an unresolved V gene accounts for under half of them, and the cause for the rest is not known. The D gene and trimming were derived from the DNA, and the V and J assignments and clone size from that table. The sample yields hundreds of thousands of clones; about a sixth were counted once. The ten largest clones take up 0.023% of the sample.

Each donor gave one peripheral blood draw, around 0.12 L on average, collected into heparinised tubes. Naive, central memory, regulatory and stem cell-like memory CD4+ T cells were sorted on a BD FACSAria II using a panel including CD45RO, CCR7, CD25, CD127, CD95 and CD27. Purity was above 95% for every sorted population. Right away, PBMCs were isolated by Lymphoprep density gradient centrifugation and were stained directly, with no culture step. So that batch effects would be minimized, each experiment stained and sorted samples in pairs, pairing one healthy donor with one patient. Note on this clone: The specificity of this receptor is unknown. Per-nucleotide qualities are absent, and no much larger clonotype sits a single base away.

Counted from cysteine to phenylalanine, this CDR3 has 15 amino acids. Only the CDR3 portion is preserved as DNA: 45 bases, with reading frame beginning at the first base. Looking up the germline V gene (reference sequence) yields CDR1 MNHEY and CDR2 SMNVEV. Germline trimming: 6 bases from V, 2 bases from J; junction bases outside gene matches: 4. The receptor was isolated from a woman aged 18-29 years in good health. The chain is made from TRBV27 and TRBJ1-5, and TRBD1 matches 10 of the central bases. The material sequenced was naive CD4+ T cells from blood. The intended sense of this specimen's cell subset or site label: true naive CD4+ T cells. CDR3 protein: CASRSGTGGNQPQHF. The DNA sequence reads TGTGCCAGCAGGTCCGGGACAGGGGGCAATCAGCCCCAGCATTTT.